Below are 20 T cell receptor beta chains sequenced from a single sample in a study of blood T cell repertoires in COVID-19. The data were produced by immunoSEQ multiplex PCR, yet TCRdb's version contains in-frame clones alone and is incomplete. The table records about 420,000 clones, 85% to 90% of them present only once. The sample comprised peripheral blood. The receptor source for this set is a man younger than 35 with COVID-19, enrolled during active disease.

The genes are TRBV18 and TRBJ2-7; D unclear. The V end lost 5 bases, the J end lost 3 bases, and 8 bases lay between the germline ends. The CDR3 extends over 12 amino acids. Germline-derived CDR1 and CDR2 are KGHSH and LQKENI. The CDR3 reads CASSSTVYEQYF. DNA for the CDR3: TGTGCCAGCTCATCTACAGTCTACGAGCAGTACTTC.

In this sample, this clone turned up a few times. The chain links TRBV15 to TRBJ2-2; tentatively, D is TRBD1 (5 bases). The CDR3 runs 15 residues. CDR1 and CDR2 from the germline V gene are LNHNV and YYDKDF (reference sequence). V shed 2 bases and J shed 5 bases, with 12 bases lying between them. The CDR3 region is CATSRRLRGTGELFF. The CDR3, as DNA: TGTGCCACCAGCAGAAGATTAAGGGGTACCGGGGAGCTGTTTTTT.

The chain couples TRBV5-6 to TRBJ1-6; 8 bases are a match to TRBD1. CDR1 and CDR2 from the germline V gene are SGHDT and YYEEEE. The CDR3 covers 17 residues. J gave up 5 bases and V 3 bases, and 10 bases lay outside the gene matches. For the CDR3, the DNA is TGTGCCAGCAGCTCAAGAAGTAACAGGGGGAATAATTCACCCCTCCACTTT. Its translation is CASSSRSNRGNNSPLHF.

The chain couples TRBV24-1 to TRBJ2-3; the match to TRBD1 covers 7 bases. Germline V gene lookup returns CDR1 KGHDR and CDR2 SFDVKD. The V gene end was trimmed by 3 bases and the J gene end by 1 base; junction bases not matched to a gene: 6. CDR3 length: 16 amino acids. The CDR3 coding sequence is TGTGCCACCAGTGATCCGAGACAGGGTGGCACAGATACGCAGTATTTT. Encoded protein: CATSDPRQGGTDTQYF.

The chain couples TRBV19 to TRBJ2-1; TRBD1 is a possible D gene (7 bases). The germline V gene has CDR1 LNHDA and CDR2 SQIVND (reference sequence). This CDR3 is 14 amino acids long. Between the trimmed V and J ends, which lost 5 bases and 3 bases, there was a span of 11 bases. CDR3 loop: CASSRQGGYNEQFF. The CDR3 nucleotides are TGTGCCAGTAGTCGGCAGGGGGGCTACAATGAGCAGTTCTTC.

J is TRBJ2-1 and V is TRBV7-8, with D tentatively TRBD2 (5 bases). Trimming cost V 7 bases and J 0 bases, with 7 bases left between them. Germline values: CDR1 SGHVS, CDR2 FQNEAQ. This CDR3 region has 13 residues. CDR3 bases: TGTGCCAGCATAGCGAGCTCCTACAATGAGCAGTTCTTC. Protein: CASIASSYNEQFF.

The J gene is TRBJ1-2, the V gene TRBV2, with 11 nucleotides matching TRBD1. J gave up 6 bases and V 8 bases, and 5 bases lay outside the gene matches. The CDR3 runs 13 residues. Germline values: CDR1 SNHLY, CDR2 FYNNEI. The CDR3: CASGRGQGDGYTF. In DNA, the CDR3 is TGTGCCAGCGGAAGGGGACAGGGGGATGGCTACACCTTC.

This clone was recorded a few times. The chain has TRBV4-2 and TRBJ1-5; D might be TRBD1 (5 bases). V lost 1 base, J lost 4 bases, and 17 bases lay in between. Germline values: CDR1 LGHNA, CDR2 YNFKEQ. The CDR3 spans 17 residues. CDR3 nucleotides: TGTGCCAGCAGCCAAGTGCTTAAAGGACAACCAAATCAGCCCCAGCATTTT. This codes for CASSQVLKGQPNQPQHF.

The chain has TRBV3-1 (or the pseudogene TRBV3-2) and TRBJ2-5; D not resolved. Germline V gene lookup returns CDR1 LGHDT and CDR2 YNNKEL (reference sequence). The CDR3 totals 15 residues. V dropped 2 bases and J dropped 1 base, with 11 bases sitting between them. CDR3 loop: CASSQTRVRQETQYF. CDR3 in DNA: TGTGCCAGCAGCCAAACCCGGGTCCGCCAAGAGACCCAGTACTTC.

The chain has TRBV6-1 and TRBJ2-7; the D is unclear. Between the trimmed V and J ends, which lost 3 bases and 1 base, there was a span of 10 bases. The germline V gene has CDR1 MNHNS and CDR2 SASEGT. The CDR3 has 14 residues. DNA of the CDR3: TGTGCCAGCAGTGACCGTGGCAGGTCCTACGAGCAGTACTTC. This sequence encodes CASSDRGRSYEQYF.

The chain joins TRBV24-1 to TRBJ2-1, with D possibly being TRBD1 (6 bases). This CDR3 is built from 15 residues. Looked up from germline, CDR1 is KGHDR and CDR2 is SFDVKD. Trimming cost V 3 bases and J 6 bases, with 14 bases left between them. In DNA form, the CDR3 reads TGTGCCACCAGTGATCCGGGACACCTTTTCAATGAGCAGTTCTTC. Residues: CATSDPGHLFNEQFF.

The chain recombines TRBV5-1 with TRBJ2-2; D is possibly TRBD2 (6 bases). The CDR3 covers 15 residues. V lost 5 bases and J 0 bases, leaving 11 bases between the germline ends. Germline V gene sequence: CDR1 SGHRS, CDR2 YFSETQ. The CDR3 coding sequence is TGCGCCAGCAGTTTAGCGGACTCGAACACCGGGGAGCTGTTTTTT. It encodes CASSLADSNTGELFF.

V and J are TRBV7-8 and TRBJ2-7, with D maybe TRBD2 (6 bases). With 1 base removed from V and 0 bases from J, the gap between germline ends came to 10 bases. CDR1 SGHVS and CDR2 FQNEAQ come from the germline V gene. The CDR3 covers 15 residues. The CDR3 sequence: CASSLEAGSSYEQYF. CDR3 DNA: TGTGCCAGCAGCTTAGAGGCCGGGAGCTCCTACGAGCAGTACTTC. The full variable domain, rest sourced from reference TRBV7-8 and TRBJ2-7, is GAGVSQSPRYKVAKRGQDVALRCDPISGHVSLFWYQQALGQGPEFLTYFQNEAQLDKSGLPSDRFFAERPEGSVSTLKIQRTQQEDSAVYLCASSLEAGSSYEQYFGPGTRLTVT.

The genes are TRBV3-1 (or the pseudogene TRBV3-2) and TRBJ2-1; the match to TRBD1 covers 11 bases. The CDR3 totals 15 residues. Germline lookup yields CDR1 LGHDT and CDR2 YNNKEL (reference sequence). The trim removed 5 bases at V and 4 bases at J, leaving 4 bases unmatched. The CDR3 is CASSAGTGGYNEQFF. Written as DNA, the CDR3 is TGTGCCAGCAGCGCCGGGACAGGGGGTTACAATGAGCAGTTCTTC.

The chain employs TRBV11-3 and TRBJ1-6, with a weak D call TRBD1 (5 bases). Deletions cut 5 bases from V and 3 bases from J, with 14 bases between. The CDR3 extends over 16 amino acids. The germline CDR1 and CDR2 sequences are SGHNT and YENEEA. The chain's CDR3 is CASSLGATNYNSPLHF. The CDR3 bases are TGTGCCAGCAGCCTAGGGGCCACAAACTATAATTCACCCCTCCACTTT.

V and J are TRBV4-1 and TRBJ1-1; 9 bases map to TRBD1. CDR1 and CDR2 from the germline V gene are MGHRA and YSYEKL. V was clipped by 4 bases and J by 7 bases; unmatched bases: 10. The CDR3 is 15 amino acids. The CDR3 is CASSRPGQGIGEAFF. CDR3 in DNA: TGCGCCAGCAGCCGCCCGGGACAGGGAATCGGTGAAGCTTTCTTT.

This chain joins TRBV7-3 and TRBJ2-1; 7 nucleotides align to TRBD1. Germline values: CDR1 SGHTA, CDR2 FQGTGA. V lost 5 bases and J lost 10; bases outside the gene matches: 8. The CDR3 consists of 13 residues. CDR3 DNA sequence: TGTGCCAGCAGCCCAGGGGGAGATAGAGAGCAGTTCTTC. Translation gives CASSPGGDREQFF.

The gene calls are TRBV13 and TRBJ2-7; 7 positions agree with TRBD1. The ends lost 4 bases at V and 3 bases at J; junction bases unmatched: 9. Germline V gives CDR1 PRHDT, CDR2 FYEKMQ (reference sequence). The CDR3 totals 15 residues. The CDR3 spells CASSSRDSFYYEQYF. The CDR3 nucleotides are TGTGCCAGCAGCTCCCGGGACAGCTTTTACTACGAGCAGTACTTC.

The CDR3 DNA is TGTGCCAGCGTGACAGGGGGCGGCACCGGGGAGCTGTTTTTT. Protein: CASVTGGGTGELFF. V gene TRBV6-5 combines with J gene TRBJ2-2; TRBD1 aligns across 10 bases. V lost 8 bases and J lost 4; bases outside the gene matches: 4. The CDR3 length is 14 residues. Germline CDR1 reads MNHEY; CDR2 reads SVGAGI.

This clone has more than one count but fewer than ten. The chain employs TRBV7-6 and TRBJ2-7; weak D call: TRBD1 (6 bases). CDR3 size: 13 residues. The V end was cut by 5 bases, the J end by 7 bases, with 15 bases between. From germline, CDR1 is SGHVS and CDR2 FNYEAQ. CDR3 protein: CASSPAGALEQYF. DNA for the CDR3: TGTGCCAGCAGCCCAGCAGGGGCCCTGGAGCAGTACTTC. Looking up the rest from reference TRBV7-6 and TRBJ2-7 gives the full variable domain: GAGVSQSPRYKVTKRGQDVALRCDPISGHVSLYWYRQALGQGPEFLTYFNYEAQQDKSGLPNDRFSAERPEGSISTLTIQRTEQRDSAMYRCASSPAGALEQYFGPGTRLTVT.